Listed below are T cell receptor beta chains from one sample, sequenced in a study of blood T cell repertoires in COVID-19. TCRdb's table, derived via immunoSEQ multiplex PCR, lists solely in-frame clones and lacks some. Among some 110,000 clones listed, more than 60% were seen once. Sequenced: peripheral blood. These TCRs come from a man aged 50 or older with acute or convalescent COVID-19. CDR3s include the opening cysteine and the closing phenylalanine or tryptophan. D genes are given only for firm matches. Size is stated for part of the rows, as once, few or many counts, or as a class when the clone is expanded.

clone_size	v_call	d_call	j_call	cdr3_nt	cdr3_aa
NA	TRBV9	TRBD1	TRBJ1-2	TGTGCCAGCAGCGTAGGCAGGGGGGATGGCTACACCTTC	CASSVGRGDGYTF
NA	TRBV5-1	TRBD1	TRBJ2-5	TGCGCCAGCAGCATGGGACAGGCGGTGGAGACCCAGTACTTC	CASSMGQAVETQYF
NA	TRBV15	NA	TRBJ2-7	TGTGCCACCAGCAGAGACTACAACCCGACAGGTAACGAGCGGTACTTC	CATSRDYNPTGNERYF
NA	TRBV7-3	TRBD2	TRBJ2-5	TGTGCCAGCAGCACCGGACTAAGTCGGGAGGAGGCCCAGTACTTC	CASSTGLSREEAQYF
NA	TRBV5-1	NA	TRBJ2-2	TGCGCCAGCAGCTTGGAGTCAGGGGTGGCCGGGGAGCTGTTTTTT	CASSLESGVAGELFF
NA	TRBV11-2	NA	TRBJ1-1	TGTGCCAGCAGCTTAGAGGCCGCGAACACTGAAGCTTTCTTT	CASSLEAANTEAFF
NA	TRBV15	TRBD1	TRBJ2-7	TGTGCCACCAGCAGAGAGAGGGGACAGCCATACGAGCAGTACTTC	CATSRERGQPYEQYF
NA	TRBV3-1/TRBV3-2	NA	TRBJ1-2	TGTGCCAGCAGCCAAGGATGGACTCGGGAGGGCTACACCTTC	CASSQGWTREGYTF
once	TRBV3-1/TRBV3-2	TRBD1	TRBJ2-7	TGTGCCAGCAGCCAAGAAGTGGCAGGGGGTTGGAACGAGCAGTACTTC	CASSQEVAGGWNEQYF
NA	TRBV7-8	NA	TRBJ2-3	TGTGCCAGCAGCTCAGTCTCTCCAGATACGCAGTATTTT	CASSSVSPDTQYF
once	TRBV12-3/TRBV12-4	NA	TRBJ1-1	TGTGCCAGCACCCCGGGGAAGTACACTGAAGCTTTCTTT	CASTPGKYTEAFF
few	TRBV14	TRBD2	TRBJ2-2	TGTGCCAGCAGCCGCGGGAGCGGCGGGGAGCTGTTTTTT	CASSRGSGGELFF
NA	TRBV6-5	TRBD1	TRBJ2-3	TGTGCCAGCAGCCCACCCGACAGGGATATAGATACGCAGTATTTT	CASSPPDRDIDTQYF
once	TRBV10-3	TRBD1	TRBJ1-5	TGTGCCATTTCCAAGGACGGGACAGAGAATCAGCCCCAGCATTTT	CAISKDGTENQPQHF
NA	TRBV7-3	NA	TRBJ2-3	TGTGCCAGCAGCTTATCCCCGGCAGGGGTGATGTATTTT	CASSLSPAGVMYF
NA	TRBV7-9	TRBD2	TRBJ2-3	TGTGCCAGCAGCTTAATATCTAGCGGGGAGTACACAGATACGCAGTATTTT	CASSLISSGEYTDTQYF
NA	TRBV9	TRBD2	TRBJ2-2	TGTGCCAGCAGCGTTAGCGGGGGCCCAACCGGGGAGCTGTTTTTT	CASSVSGGPTGELFF
NA	TRBV19	NA	TRBJ2-4	TGTGCCAGAGAGACTAGGGTAGCCAAAAACATTCAGTACTTC	CARETRVAKNIQYF
NA	TRBV29-1	TRBD2	TRBJ2-3	TGCAGCGTACCGACTAGCGGGAGCCCCACAGATACGCAGTATTTT	CSVPTSGSPTDTQYF
NA	TRBV27	NA	TRBJ1-6	TGTGCCAGCAGTTTACGGGGGGCGAGTTCACCCCTCCACTTT	CASSLRGASSPLHF
NA	TRBV5-4	NA	TRBJ1-2	TGTGCCAGCAGCTCGAGCGGGGGTAACTATGGCTACACCTTC	CASSSSGGNYGYTF
once	TRBV19	TRBD1	TRBJ2-1	TGTGCCAGTAGCTCGGGACAGTTAAATGAGCAGTTCTTC	CASSSGQLNEQFF
NA	TRBV5-6	TRBD1	TRBJ1-5	TGTGCCAGCAGCTTGAGGTCAGGGGGGTATCAGCCCCAGCATTTT	CASSLRSGGYQPQHF
few	TRBV19	NA	TRBJ1-1	TGTGCCAGTAGGACAGGCCCACGGGAAGCTTTCTTT	CASRTGPREAFF
NA	TRBV7-9	TRBD1	TRBJ1-1	TGTGCCAGCAGCCCCCGGGACAGTCTCACTGAAGCTTTCTTT	CASSPRDSLTEAFF
NA	TRBV9	TRBD2	TRBJ2-2	TGTGCCAGCAGCGTAGGATCTCGCGGGAGGGGGTTCGTCGGGGAGCTGTTTTTT	CASSVGSRGRGFVGELFF
NA	TRBV11-2	NA	TRBJ1-1	TGTGCCAGCAGCCTATACCTCGGGGGGGACTGGCGTTATGCTGAAGCTTTCTTT	CASSLYLGGDWRYAEAFF
NA	TRBV10-3	NA	TRBJ2-2	TGTGCCATCAGTGTCCCCGGGGGGCCCGGGGAGCTGTTTTTT	CAISVPGGPGELFF
once	TRBV13	TRBD2	TRBJ2-5	TGTGCCAGCAGCTTACTAGCGGGAAAAGAGACCCAGTACTTC	CASSLLAGKETQYF
few	TRBV6-5	NA	TRBJ2-1	TGTGCCAGCGGGCGTCATGAGCAGTTCTTC	CASGRHEQFF
NA	TRBV27	NA	TRBJ2-5	TGTGCCAGCAGGGACAAGGTAAAAGAGACCCAGTACTTC	CASRDKVKETQYF
NA	TRBV4-2	TRBD1	TRBJ1-2	TGTGCCAGCAGCCAAGATAGGGACAGGGACTATGGCTACACCTTC	CASSQDRDRDYGYTF
NA	TRBV7-9	TRBD1	TRBJ2-7	TGTGCCAGCAGCTCCCGGGACAGGGGAAACCCCTACGAGCAGTACTTC	CASSSRDRGNPYEQYF
NA	TRBV5-1	TRBD1	TRBJ2-7	TGCGCCAGCAGCTTGGGGACAGGGGAAAAATACGAGCAGTACTTC	CASSLGTGEKYEQYF
NA	TRBV5-4	NA	TRBJ1-2	TGTGCCAGCAGCTTGGGTCTGGTAGACTATGGCTACACCTTC	CASSLGLVDYGYTF
NA	TRBV18	NA	TRBJ2-7	TGTGCCAGCTCACCCGGGGGTGGAGGTACGCAGCAGTACTTC	CASSPGGGGTQQYF
NA	TRBV28	NA	TRBJ2-3	TGTGCCAGCAGGGTGTCGGGAGACACGCAGTATTTT	CASRVSGDTQYF
NA	TRBV5-1	TRBD1	TRBJ1-1	TGCGCCAGCAGTACACAGGGGTGGGGCACTGAAGCTTTCTTT	CASSTQGWGTEAFF
once	TRBV5-1	NA	TRBJ1-2	TGCGCCAGCAGCCCGGTCGCTAACTATGGCTACACCTTC	CASSPVANYGYTF
NA	TRBV6-1	NA	TRBJ2-5	TGTGCCAGCAGTGAAGGGGGAGCCTGGGAAGAGACCCAGTACTTC	CASSEGGAWEETQYF
NA	TRBV5-8	TRBD1	TRBJ2-1	TGTGCCAGCAGCCGGGACAGGGACGCTGAGCAGTTCTTC	CASSRDRDAEQFF
few	TRBV19	TRBD1	TRBJ1-5	TGTGCCAGTAGCCAGACAGGGGGCGCGGAACAGCCCCAGCATTTT	CASSQTGGAEQPQHF